This TCR beta chain was captured by sequencing in a study of T cell responses to AZD1222 COVID-19 vaccine. Study outcomes and limitations: A mostly white British donor set with more females was recruited, and clonal diversity was possibly underestimated. Unmutated variant regions reportedly attract nearly half of all spike-specific TCRs.

The table came from immunoSEQ multiplex PCR; TCRdb's copy has only in-frame clones and leaves some out. The table lists about 110,000 clones, around 93% of them singletons. Concerning this clone: Antigen unknown.

The germline V gene encodes CDR1 LGHNA and CDR2 YNFKEQ. V lost 2 bases to trimming and J lost 10 bases; unmatched junction nucleotides: 3. The CDR3 length is 14 residues. The TCR comes from an adult who received the AZD1222 COVID-19 vaccine. V usage is TRBV4-2 and J usage is TRBJ1-6; 9 positions match TRBD1. Sequenced material: peripheral blood, taken 28 days after the second AZD1222 dose. CDR3: CASSQRDRESPLHF. The CDR3, as DNA: TGTGCCAGCAGCCAACGGGACAGGGAATCACCCCTCCACTTT.